The 10 T cell receptor beta chains reported below all come from one sample, sequenced in a study of CD8+CD57+ T cells in acquired aplastic anemia. The template for TCR beta VDJ and CDR3 sequence profiling was genomic DNA. MiXCR was run by TCRdb on the reads, yielding one entry per CDR3 protein. The table has hundreds of thousands of distinct CDR3 sequences, 65% to 80% seen once; the top ten hold 4%. Sequencing input: sorted CD4+, CD8+, or CD8+CD57+ T cells (not recorded which) from PBMCs. The source of these receptors is a human donor in good health, serving as a control.

As for this clonotype: One junction end disagrees with the germline gene, perhaps due to a read error. The chain couples TRBV5-4 to TRBJ1-2; 7 nucleotides align to TRBD1. The germline gives CDR1 SGHNT, CDR2 YYREEE (reference sequence). There are 14 residues in the CDR3. CDR3 bases: TGTGCCAGCGGCTTAGGGGGCGATCGCTATGGCTACACCTTC. Translation: CASGLGGDRYGYTF.

In its sample, this clonotype was seen once. Since no conserved phenylalanine or tryptophan closes the CDR3, a read error is the likely cause. V usage is TRBV7-2 and J usage is TRBJ1-1; no firm D call. The germline V gene has CDR1 SGHTA and CDR2 FQGNSA. Trimming removed 3 bases at V and 3 bases at J, with 5 bases between. The CDR3 is 12 amino acids. CDR3 sequence reads: CASSLTDTEAFC. The CDR3 DNA reads TGTGCCAGCAGCTTGACGGACACTGAAGCTTTCTGC.

The chain links TRBV5-1 to TRBJ2-7, with 7 bases identical to TRBD2. The J call is uncertain, as TRBJ2-5 better fits the DNA end. Germline V gene sequence: CDR1 SGHRS, CDR2 YFSETQ. This CDR3 is built from 15 residues. The CDR3 bases are TGCGCCAGCAGCTTGCCGGGGGGAGGGTCAGAGACCCAGTACTTC. Its protein is CASSLPGGGSETQYF.

J is TRBJ1-4 and V is TRBV11-1; tentatively, D is TRBD1 (5 bases). The CDR3 length is 17 residues. Germline loops: CDR1 SGHAT, CDR2 FQDESV (reference sequence). Trimming took 0 bases from V and 3 from J, leaving 14 bases between them. The CDR3 nucleotides read TGTGCCAGCAGCTTAGCGGGGCCGGACCCCCCTAATGAAAAACTGTTTTTT. The encoded protein is CASSLAGPDPPNEKLFF.

This clonotype came up many times. The V call is TRBV20-1, the J call TRBJ2-6; 9 bases agree with TRBD1. V lost 6 bases, J lost 2 bases, and 8 bases stayed unmatched. There are 16 residues in the CDR3. Germline V CDR1 and CDR2: DFQATT, SNEGSKA (reference sequence). CDR3 amino acids: CSAETGGRTGANVLTF. DNA for the CDR3: TGCAGTGCCGAAACAGGGGGCAGAACTGGGGCCAACGTCCTGACTTTC.

Points on this clonotype: No conserved phenylalanine or tryptophan ends this CDR3, so it is likely a read error. The DNA is omitted, as the CDR3 cannot be located on it reliably, and the CDR3 follows TCRdb's listing. The V and J genes are TRBV15 and TRBJ1-6. Germline CDR1 and CDR2: LNHNV and YYDKDF (reference sequence). The CDR3 numbers 16 amino acids, ends counted. This CDR3 reads CATSRDLVDYGYTFGS.

This chain uses TRBV13 with TRBJ1-2, with 8 positions matching TRBD1. The germline CDR1 and CDR2 sequences are PRHDT and FYEKMQ (reference sequence). The CDR3 is 14 residues long. V gave up 1 base and J gave up 4 bases; unmatched junction bases: 2. The CDR3 sequence: CASSLEGQVYGYTF. The CDR3 DNA reads TGTGCCAGCAGCTTAGAGGGACAGGTCTATGGCTACACCTTC. The complete variable domain, with remaining parts taken from reference TRBV13 and TRBJ1-2, reads AAGVIQSPRHLIKEKRETATLKCYPIPRHDTVYWYQQGPGQDPQFLISFYEKMQSDKGSIPDRFSAQQFSDYHSELNMSSLELGDSALYFCASSLEGQVYGYTFGSGTRLTVV.

A note on this clonotype: At one boundary the junction diverges from the germline segment, which might be a read error. The chain is built from TRBV19 and TRBJ2-3; D tentatively fits TRBD1 or TRBD2 (5 bases each). CDR1 and CDR2 (germline): LNHDA, SQIVND (reference sequence). The CDR3 contains 13 residues. For the CDR3, the DNA is TGTGCCACTAGTGTTATGGGGACGAATACGCGGTATTTT. Its protein product is CATSVMGTNTRYF.

This clonotype was found once. The junction departs from germline at one end; a sequencing error may be responsible. The chain joins TRBV10-3 to TRBJ1-1; D is unresolved. Germline values: CDR1 ENHRY, CDR2 SYGVKD. The CDR3 extends over 14 amino acids. The CDR3 loop is CAIIGEVGNGEAFF. The CDR3, as DNA: TGCGCCATCATTGGCGAAGTTGGGAACGGTGAAGCTTTCTTT.

This clonotype came up once. One end of the junction fails to match germline, which may point to a read error. The chain carries TRBV7-2 and TRBJ2-1; D remains unclear. Looked up from germline, CDR1 is SGHTA and CDR2 is FQGNSA. The CDR3 sequence is 13 residues long. The CDR3 protein is CASSLTRHKEQFF. The DNA of the CDR3 is TGTGCCAGCAGCTTAACGCGACACAAAGAGCAGTTCTTC.